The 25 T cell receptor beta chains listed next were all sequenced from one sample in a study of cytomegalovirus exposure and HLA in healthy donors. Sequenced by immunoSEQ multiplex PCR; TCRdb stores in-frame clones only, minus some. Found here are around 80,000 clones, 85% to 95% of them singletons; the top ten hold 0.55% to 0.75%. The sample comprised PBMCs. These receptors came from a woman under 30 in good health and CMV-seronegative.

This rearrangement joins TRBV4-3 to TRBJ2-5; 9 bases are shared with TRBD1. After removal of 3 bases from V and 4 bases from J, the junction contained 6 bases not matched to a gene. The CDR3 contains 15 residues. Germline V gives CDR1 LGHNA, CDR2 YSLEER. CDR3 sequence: CASSHLGQGVETQYF. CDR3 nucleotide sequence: TGCGCCAGCAGCCACTTGGGACAGGGAGTAGAGACCCAGTACTTC.

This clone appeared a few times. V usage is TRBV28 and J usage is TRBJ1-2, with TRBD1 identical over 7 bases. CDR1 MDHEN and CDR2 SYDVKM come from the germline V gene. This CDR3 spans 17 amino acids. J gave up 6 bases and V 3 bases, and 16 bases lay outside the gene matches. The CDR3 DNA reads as TGTGCCAGCAGTTTTCATTTGGAGGGGGCGCGAGTCGATGGCTACACCTTC. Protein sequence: CASSFHLEGARVDGYTF.

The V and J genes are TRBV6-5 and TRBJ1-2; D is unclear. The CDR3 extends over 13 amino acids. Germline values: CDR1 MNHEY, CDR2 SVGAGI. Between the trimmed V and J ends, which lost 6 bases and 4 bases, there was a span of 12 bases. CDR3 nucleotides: TGTGCCAGCAGGGGGTCGGGGTCCTATGGCTACACCTTC. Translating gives CASRGSGSYGYTF.

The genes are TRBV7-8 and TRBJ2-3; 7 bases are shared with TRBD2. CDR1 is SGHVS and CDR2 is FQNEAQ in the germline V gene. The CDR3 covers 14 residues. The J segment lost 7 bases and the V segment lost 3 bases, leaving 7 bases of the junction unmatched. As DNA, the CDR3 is TGTGCCAGCAGCTTCTGGACTAGTCCCCATACGCAGTATTTT. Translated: CASSFWTSPHTQYF.

CDR3 DNA sequence: TGTGCCAGCAGCGTCGGGACAGGGGGCGCGGGCTACGAGCAGTACTTC. Amino acid sequence: CASSVGTGGAGYEQYF. V usage is TRBV5-4 and J usage is TRBJ2-7, with 12 bases aligning to TRBD1. The CDR3 totals 16 residues. Per germline, CDR1 SGHNT and CDR2 YYREEE (reference sequence). V shed 4 bases and J 3 bases; nucleotides not matched to a gene: 8.

The CDR3 DNA reads TGCGCCAGCAGCCAAGAAGAGGGGGGACTAGCGGGACCCGATACGCAGTATTTT. It yields the protein CASSQEEGGLAGPDTQYF. The chain uses TRBV4-3 and TRBJ2-3; 13 bases match TRBD2. Germline V gene sequence: CDR1 LGHNA, CDR2 YSLEER. The CDR3 is made up of 18 amino acids. The V segment lost 0 bases and the J segment 6 bases; nucleotides outside the gene matches: 9.

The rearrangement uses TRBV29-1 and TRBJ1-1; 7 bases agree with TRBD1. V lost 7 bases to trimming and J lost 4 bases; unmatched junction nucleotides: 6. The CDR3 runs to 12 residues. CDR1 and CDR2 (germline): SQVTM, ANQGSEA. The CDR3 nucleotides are TGCAGCGCCGACCAGGGGGGCACTGAAGCTTTCTTT. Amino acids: CSADQGGTEAFF.

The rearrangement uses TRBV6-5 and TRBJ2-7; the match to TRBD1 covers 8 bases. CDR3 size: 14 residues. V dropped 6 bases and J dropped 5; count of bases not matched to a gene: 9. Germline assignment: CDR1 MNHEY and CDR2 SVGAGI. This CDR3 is CASRPLGTGDEQYF. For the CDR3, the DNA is TGTGCCAGCAGACCACTTGGGACAGGAGACGAGCAGTACTTC.

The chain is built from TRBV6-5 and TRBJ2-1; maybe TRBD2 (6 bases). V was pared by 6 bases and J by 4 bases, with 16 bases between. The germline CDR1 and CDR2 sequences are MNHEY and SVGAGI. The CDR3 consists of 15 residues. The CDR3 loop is CASRAGSSYYNEQFF. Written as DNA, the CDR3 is TGTGCCAGCAGAGCGGGTTCATCATATTACAATGAGCAGTTCTTC.

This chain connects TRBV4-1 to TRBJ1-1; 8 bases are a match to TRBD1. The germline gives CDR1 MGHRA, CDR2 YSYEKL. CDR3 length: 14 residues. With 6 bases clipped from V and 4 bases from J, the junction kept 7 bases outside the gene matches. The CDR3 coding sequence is TGCGCCAGCAGACCAGGGGGCTTGGGCACTGAAGCTTTCTTT. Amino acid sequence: CASRPGGLGTEAFF.

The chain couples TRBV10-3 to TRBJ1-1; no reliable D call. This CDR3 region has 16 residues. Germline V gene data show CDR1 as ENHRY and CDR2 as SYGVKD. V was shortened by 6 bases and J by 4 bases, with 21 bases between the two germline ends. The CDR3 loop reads CAISGRKGSGSTEAFF. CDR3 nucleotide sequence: TGTGCCATCAGCGGACGGAAAGGTAGCGGTAGCACTGAAGCTTTCTTT.

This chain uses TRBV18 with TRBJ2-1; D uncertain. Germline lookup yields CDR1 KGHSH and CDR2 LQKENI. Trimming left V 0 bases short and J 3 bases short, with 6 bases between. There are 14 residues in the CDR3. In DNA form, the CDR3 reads TGTGCCAGCTCACCACCGTCGGTCTACAATGAGCAGTTCTTC. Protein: CASSPPSVYNEQFF.

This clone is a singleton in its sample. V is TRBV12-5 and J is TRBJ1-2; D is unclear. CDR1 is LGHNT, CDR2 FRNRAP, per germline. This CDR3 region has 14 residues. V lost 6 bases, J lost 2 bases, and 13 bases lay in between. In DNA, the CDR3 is TGTGCTAGTGGAAAAATTACTCTGAACTATGGCTACACCTTC. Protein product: CASGKITLNYGYTF.

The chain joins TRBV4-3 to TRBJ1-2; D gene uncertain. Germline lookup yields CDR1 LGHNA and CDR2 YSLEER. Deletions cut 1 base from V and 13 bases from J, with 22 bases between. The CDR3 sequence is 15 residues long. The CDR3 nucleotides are TGCGCCAGCAGCCAAGCCATGGGCAGGACGGACTTAAGCACCTTC. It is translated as CASSQAMGRTDLSTF.

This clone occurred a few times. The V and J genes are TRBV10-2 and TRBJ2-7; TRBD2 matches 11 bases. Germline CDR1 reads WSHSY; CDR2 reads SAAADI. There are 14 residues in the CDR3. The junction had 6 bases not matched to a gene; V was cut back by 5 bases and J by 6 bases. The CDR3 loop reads CASSSLAGGSEQYF. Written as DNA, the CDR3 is TGCGCCAGCAGTTCCCTAGCGGGGGGCAGCGAGCAGTACTTC.

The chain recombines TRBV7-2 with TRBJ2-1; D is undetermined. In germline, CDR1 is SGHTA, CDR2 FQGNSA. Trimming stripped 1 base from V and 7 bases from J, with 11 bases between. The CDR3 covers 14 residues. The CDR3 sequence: CASSLEVLRNEQFF. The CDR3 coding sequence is TGTGCCAGCAGCTTAGAGGTATTGAGGAATGAGCAGTTCTTC.

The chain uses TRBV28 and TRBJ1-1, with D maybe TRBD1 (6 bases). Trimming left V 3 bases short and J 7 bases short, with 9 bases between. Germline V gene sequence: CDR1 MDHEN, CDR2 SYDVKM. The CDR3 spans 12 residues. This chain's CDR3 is CASSFGQSEAFF. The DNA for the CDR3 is TGTGCCAGCAGTTTTGGACAGAGTGAAGCTTTCTTT.

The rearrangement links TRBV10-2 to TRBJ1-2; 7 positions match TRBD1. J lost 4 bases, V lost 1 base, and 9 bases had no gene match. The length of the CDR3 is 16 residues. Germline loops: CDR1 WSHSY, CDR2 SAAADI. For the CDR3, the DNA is TGCGCCAGCAGTGAGTTGGGACAGCGCCAACCCTATGGCTACACCTTC. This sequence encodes CASSELGQRQPYGYTF.

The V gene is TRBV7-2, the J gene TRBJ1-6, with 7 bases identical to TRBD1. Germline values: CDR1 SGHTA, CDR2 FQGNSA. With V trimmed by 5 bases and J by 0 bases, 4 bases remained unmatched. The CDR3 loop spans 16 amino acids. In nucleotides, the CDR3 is TGTGCCAGCAGCATACAGGGGAGCTCCTATAATTCACCCCTCCACTTT. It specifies CASSIQGSSYNSPLHF. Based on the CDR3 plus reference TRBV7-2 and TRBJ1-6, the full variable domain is GAGVSQSPSNKVTEKGKDVELRCDPISGHTALYWYRQSLGQGLEFLIYFQGNSAPDKSGLPSDRFSAERTGGSVSTLTIQRTQQEDSAVYLCASSIQGSSYNSPLHFGNGTRLTVT.

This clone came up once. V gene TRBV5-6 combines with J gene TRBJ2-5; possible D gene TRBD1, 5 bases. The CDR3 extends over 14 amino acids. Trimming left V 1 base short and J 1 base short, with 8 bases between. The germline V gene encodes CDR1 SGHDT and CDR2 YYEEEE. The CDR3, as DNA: TGTGCCAGCAGCTTGATAGACAGCCAAGAGACCCAGTACTTC. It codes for CASSLIDSQETQYF.

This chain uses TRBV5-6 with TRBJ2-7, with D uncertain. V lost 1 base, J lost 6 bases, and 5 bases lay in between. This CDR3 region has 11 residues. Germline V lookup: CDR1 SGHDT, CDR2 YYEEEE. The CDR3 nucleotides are TGTGCCAGCAGCTTGTCCGTCGAGCAGTACTTC. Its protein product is CASSLSVEQYF.

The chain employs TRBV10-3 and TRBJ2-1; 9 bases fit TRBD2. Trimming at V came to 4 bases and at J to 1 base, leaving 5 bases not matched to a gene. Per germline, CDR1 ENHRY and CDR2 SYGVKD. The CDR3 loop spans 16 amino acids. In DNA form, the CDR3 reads TGTGCCATCAGTGGGGAGGCGGGGGGGTCCTACAATGAGCAGTTCTTC. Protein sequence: CAISGEAGGSYNEQFF.

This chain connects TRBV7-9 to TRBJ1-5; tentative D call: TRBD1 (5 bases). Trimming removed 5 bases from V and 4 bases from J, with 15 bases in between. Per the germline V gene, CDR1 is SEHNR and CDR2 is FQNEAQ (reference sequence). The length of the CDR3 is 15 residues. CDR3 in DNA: TGTGCCAGCAGCCCCTGGGGCAGTGAGAATCAGCCCCAGCATTTT. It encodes CASSPWGSENQPQHF.

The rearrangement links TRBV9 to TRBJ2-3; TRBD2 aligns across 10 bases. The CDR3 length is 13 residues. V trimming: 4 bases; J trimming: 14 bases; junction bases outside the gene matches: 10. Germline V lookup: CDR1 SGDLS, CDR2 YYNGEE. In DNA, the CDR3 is TGTGCCAGCAGCCCCAGACCCGGGACTAGCGTGTATTTT. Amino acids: CASSPRPGTSVYF.

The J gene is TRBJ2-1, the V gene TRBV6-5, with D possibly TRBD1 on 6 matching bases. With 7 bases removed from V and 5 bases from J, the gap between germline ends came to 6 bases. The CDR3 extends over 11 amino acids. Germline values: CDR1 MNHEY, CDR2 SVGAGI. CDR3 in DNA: TGTGCCAGCAACAGGGACAATGAGCAGTTCTTC. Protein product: CASNRDNEQFF.